Listed here are 23 T cell receptor beta chains from one sample, sequenced in a study of blood T cell repertoires in COVID-19. The protocol was immunoSEQ multiplex PCR, while the TCRdb copy is restricted to in-frame clones and leaves out a portion. The profile shows around 270,000 clones, around nine tenths of them singletons. The sample taken for sequencing was peripheral blood. Every receptor here comes from a man aged 30-40 years with acute or convalescent COVID-19.

J is TRBJ1-1 and V is TRBV6-5, with a tentative D call TRBD1 (5 bases). The CDR3 is 14 amino acids. The germline gives CDR1 MNHEY, CDR2 SVGAGI. The ends were cut back, 7 bases at V and 5 bases at J, with 17 bases in the middle. Here the CDR3 reads CASTPNRRATEAFF. CDR3 nucleotide sequence: TGTGCCAGCACTCCCAACAGGAGGGCGACTGAAGCTTTCTTT.

There are a few counts of this clone. Other nucleotide sequences from this sample produce the same CDR3. V and J are TRBV19 and TRBJ2-5, with 8 bases matching TRBD1. This CDR3 is built from 16 residues. From germline, CDR1 is LNHDA and CDR2 SQIVND (reference sequence). After removal of 2 bases from V and 3 bases from J, the junction contained 8 bases not matched to a gene. The CDR3 nucleotides are TGTGCCAGTAGTATAACAGGGGGTCGTGGGGAAGAGACCCAGTACTTC. It specifies CASSITGGRGEETQYF.

The chain uses TRBV5-1 and TRBJ2-7, with 10 nucleotides matching TRBD1. V lost 4 bases, J lost 4 bases, and 8 bases stayed unmatched. Germline V gives CDR1 SGHRS, CDR2 YFSETQ. The CDR3 is 15 residues long. The CDR3 region has the DNA TGCGCCAGCAGCACGGGACAGGGGAACCCTTACGAGCAGTACTTC. It is translated as CASSTGQGNPYEQYF.

This clone has a single count. V usage is TRBV19 and J usage is TRBJ2-6, with a tentative D call TRBD2 (5 bases). The germline V and J ends were trimmed by 6 bases and 4 bases, with 22 bases remaining between them. Germline loops: CDR1 LNHDA, CDR2 SQIVND (reference sequence). The CDR3 totals 18 residues. The CDR3 is CASRSGSNPSSGANVLTF. The CDR3 region has the DNA TGTGCCAGTAGGAGCGGAAGCAATCCTAGCTCCGGGGCCAACGTCCTGACTTTC.

V and J are TRBV18 and TRBJ1-2; D not resolved. CDR3 length equals 15 residues. Germline CDR1 KGHSH, CDR2 LQKENI. The germline V and J ends were trimmed by 2 bases and 1 base, with 11 bases remaining between them. The CDR3 sequence is CASSPLEGRNYGYTF. In DNA, the CDR3 is TGTGCCAGCTCACCATTGGAGGGCCGTAACTATGGCTACACCTTC.

The sample holds one count of this clone. The junction departs from germline at one end; a sequencing error may be responsible. This chain joins TRBV15 and TRBJ2-1, with D perhaps TRBD2 (6 bases). This CDR3 contains 12 residues. Per the germline V gene, CDR1 is LNHNV and CDR2 is YYDKDF (reference sequence). CDR3 region: CATSQIGGESVF. For the CDR3, the DNA is TGTGCCACCAGCCAAATCGGGGGTGAGTCGGTCTTC.

The V gene is TRBV5-1, the J gene TRBJ2-1; TRBD2 aligns across 9 bases. Trimming removed 6 bases from V and 7 bases from J; junction bases left unmatched: 8. The CDR3 has 14 amino acids. Germline loops: CDR1 SGHRS, CDR2 YFSETQ. CDR3 coding DNA: TGCGCCAGCACACTTGGACTAGCGTCTAATGAGCAGTTCTTC. Protein product: CASTLGLASNEQFF.

This rearrangement joins TRBV7-6 to TRBJ1-1; 7 bases match TRBD1. The V and J ends lost 2 bases and 7 bases, in that order; junction bases with no gene match: 4. The CDR3 spans 13 residues. Germline-derived CDR1 and CDR2 are SGHVS and FNYEAQ. CDR3 DNA: TGTGCCAGCAGCTTACGACAGGGAGATGAAGCTTTCTTT. This gives the protein CASSLRQGDEAFF.

CDR3 region: CASSLQGFEQYF. The CDR3 coding sequence is TGTGCCAGCAGTCTACAGGGATTTGAGCAGTACTTC. This chain joins TRBV12-3 or TRBV12-4 and TRBJ2-7; D is possibly TRBD1 (6 bases). The CDR3 length is 12 residues. Trimming shortened V by 5 bases and J by 7 bases, and 12 bases separated the two germline ends.

The CDR3 bases are TGTGCCATCAGTATTGGGACTACTCAACGCACAGATACGCAGTATTTT. Protein product: CAISIGTTQRTDTQYF. The chain carries TRBV10-3 and TRBJ2-3; 7 nucleotides match TRBD2. The V gene's germline CDR1 is ENHRY and CDR2 SYGVKD. V dropped 5 bases and J dropped 1; count of bases not matched to a gene: 9. The CDR3 has 16 residues.

V usage is TRBV5-5 and J usage is TRBJ1-1; unclear D gene. Germline CDR1 SGHKS, CDR2 YYEKEE (reference sequence). The CDR3 length is 14 residues. The V end lost 0 bases, the J end lost 0 bases, and 6 bases lay between the germline ends. The CDR3 loop reads CASSLGPLNTEAFF. CDR3 nucleotide sequence: TGTGCCAGCAGCTTGGGGCCCCTGAACACTGAAGCTTTCTTT.

The rearrangement joins TRBV24-1 to TRBJ2-1, with D possibly TRBD2 on 6 matching bases. CDR1 and CDR2 from the germline V gene are KGHDR and SFDVKD. V was cut by 7 bases and J by 0 bases, with 9 bases left in between. This CDR3 comprises 14 residues. The CDR3 reads CATSSGGSYNEQFF. In DNA, the CDR3 is TGTGCCACCAGCTCCGGGGGCTCCTACAATGAGCAGTTCTTC.

The chain joins TRBV5-1 to TRBJ2-1; the match to TRBD2 covers 10 bases. The CDR3 length is 16 residues. Germline V lookup: CDR1 SGHRS, CDR2 YFSETQ. Trimming took 4 bases from V and 4 from J; bases not matched to a gene: 8. The CDR3 nucleotides are TGCGCCAGCAGCCCCCCCGGACTAGCGGTTTACAATGAGCAGTTCTTC. This codes for CASSPPGLAVYNEQFF.

The gene calls are TRBV30 and TRBJ1-4; possibly TRBD1 for D (6 bases). The CDR3 runs to 16 residues. Trimming cost V 2 bases and J 8 bases, with 21 bases left between them. Germline values: CDR1 GTSNPN, CDR2 SVGIG (reference sequence). CDR3 in DNA: TGTGCCTGGAGTTTGGGGGCAGAGGGATCCGCGGAAAAACTGTTTTTT. This gives the protein CAWSLGAEGSAEKLFF.

The chain is built from TRBV3-1 (or the pseudogene TRBV3-2) and TRBJ1-1; D perhaps matches TRBD1 (5 bases). The CDR3 consists of 17 residues. Trimming shortened V by 4 bases and J by 5 bases, and 23 bases separated the two germline ends. CDR1 LGHDT and CDR2 YNNKEL come from the germline V gene (reference sequence). The CDR3 protein is CASSLIAGGRAKTEAFF. CDR3 coding DNA: TGTGCCAGCAGCCTAATTGCCGGGGGTCGGGCGAAGACTGAAGCTTTCTTT.

The V call is TRBV5-8, the J call TRBJ2-7, with 7 bases identical to TRBD1. The CDR3 is made up of 15 amino acids. Losses at the gene ends were 7 bases for V and 2 bases for J; bases not matched to a gene: 12. CDR1 is SGHTS and CDR2 is YDEGEE in the germline V gene. In nucleotides, the CDR3 is TGTGCCAGCTCCTACAGGGGATCTTTCCCCTACGAGCAGTACTTC. As protein: CASSYRGSFPYEQYF.

The CDR3 bases are TGCGCCAGCAGCCAAGCGGGGGAGACCCAGTACTTC. Its translation: CASSQAGETQYF. V gene TRBV4-1 combines with J gene TRBJ2-5; maybe TRBD2 (5 bases). Germline V gene data show CDR1 as MGHRA and CDR2 as YSYEKL. CDR3 size: 12 residues. V was clipped by 1 base and J by 5 bases, with 5 bases between them.

The rearrangement uses TRBV7-9 and TRBJ1-1; tentative D call: TRBD1 (5 bases). This CDR3 spans 16 amino acids. The germline CDR1 and CDR2 sequences are SEHNR and FQNEAQ (reference sequence). V was cut by 6 bases and J by 3 bases, with 20 bases left in between. CDR3 in amino acids: CASRQPPRDKYTEAFF. The CDR3, as DNA: TGTGCCAGCAGACAGCCCCCCAGGGATAAGTACACTGAAGCTTTCTTT.

The gene calls are TRBV27 and TRBJ2-4; 11 bases agree with TRBD2. The V segment lost 2 bases and the J segment 4 bases; nucleotides outside the gene matches: 1. Germline V lookup: CDR1 MNHEY, CDR2 SMNVEV (reference sequence). This CDR3 comprises 15 residues. CDR3 sequence (DNA): TGTGCCAGCAGTTTACTAGCGGGGGGTAAAAACATTCAGTACTTC. It encodes CASSLLAGGKNIQYF.

The CDR3 sequence: CASSHTTVQAEAFF. The CDR3 nucleotides read TGTGCCAGCAGCCATACGACAGTTCAAGCTGAAGCTTTCTTT. The J gene is TRBJ1-1, the V gene TRBV3-1 (or the pseudogene TRBV3-2); maybe TRBD1 (5 bases). V dropped 3 bases and J dropped 6 bases, with 14 bases sitting between them. This CDR3 contains 14 residues. Germline V gives CDR1 LGHDT, CDR2 YNNKEL (reference sequence).

CDR3 residues: CATSRDRGSSMDEQFF. In DNA form, the CDR3 reads TGTGCCACCAGCAGAGATCGGGGTTCTAGCATGGATGAGCAGTTCTTC. V and J are TRBV15 and TRBJ2-1; a possible D gene is TRBD2 (5 bases). V shed 0 bases and J shed 8 bases, with 17 bases lying between them. CDR1 is LNHNV, CDR2 YYDKDF, per germline (reference sequence). There are 16 residues in the CDR3.

This clone appeared a single time. Different DNA sequences within this sample yield the same CDR3. The V gene is TRBV20-1, the J gene TRBJ2-3, with 9 bases lining up with TRBD2. The CDR3 runs 14 residues. In germline, CDR1 is DFQATT, CDR2 SNEGSKA (reference sequence). The ends lost 3 bases at V and 4 bases at J; junction bases unmatched: 5. In DNA, the CDR3 is TGCAGTGCTAGTACTAGCGGGCGTCCAGATACGCAGTATTTT. Translating gives CSASTSGRPDTQYF.

The rearrangement joins TRBV28 to TRBJ1-6; D is unresolved. The CDR3 has 17 residues. V was clipped by 2 bases and J by 0 bases, with 11 bases between them. CDR1 is MDHEN and CDR2 is SYDVKM in the germline V gene. The CDR3 DNA follows: TGTGCCAGCAGTTTAGGGGTTGGGAGCTCCTATAATTCACCCCTCCACTTT. Protein product: CASSLGVGSSYNSPLHF.